One and the same sample provided the 23 T cell receptor beta chains below, sequenced in a study of neurological immune-mediated disorders. TCRdb called the 5' RACE reads again in MiXCR, with one record for every CDR3 protein. The sample records roughly 80,000 distinct CDR3 sequences, nearly 6% being singletons. Time point given: longitudinal time-point 2. The sample consisted of PBMCs. The origin of the receptors is a woman aged 55-70 years with multiple sclerosis.

There are many counts of this clonotype. The V call is TRBV19, the J call TRBJ2-2; 10 bases line up with TRBD1. This CDR3 region has 16 residues. V dropped 7 bases and J dropped 4; count of bases not matched to a gene: 9. Per the germline V gene, CDR1 is LNHDA and CDR2 is SQIVND (reference sequence). CDR3 in DNA: TGTGCCAGTAATCCGACAGGGGGCGCCGCCACCGGGGAGCTGTTTTTT. This gives the protein CASNPTGGAATGELFF.

This clonotype was recorded at least ten times. CDR3 protein: CASSKNRGRRGGKNEQFF. Here the CDR3 DNA reads TGTGCCAGCAGCAAAAATCGGGGTAGGCGGGGGGGCAAGAATGAGCAGTTCTTC. The rearrangement uses TRBV21-1 and TRBJ2-1; no check of the table's D call, TRBD2, against the DNA was made. TRBV21-1 has pseudogene status. This CDR3 is built from 18 residues.

The chain joins TRBV5-1 to TRBJ2-6; weak D call: TRBD1 (5 bases). This CDR3 region has 15 residues. Germline CDR1 SGHRS, CDR2 YFSETQ. V lost 4 bases and J lost 0, with 8 bases in between. The CDR3 nucleotides read TGCGCCAGCAGCGTAGACAGCTCTGGGGCCAACGTCCTGACTTTC. Translated: CASSVDSSGANVLTF.

At least ten counts were recorded for this clonotype. The V and J genes are TRBV20-1 and TRBJ2-1, with 9 positions matching TRBD1. Trimming took 5 bases from V and 4 from J; bases not matched to a gene: 9. The CDR3 runs to 15 residues. Germline V gene sequence: CDR1 DFQATT, CDR2 SNEGSKA (reference sequence). The CDR3 nucleotides read TGCAGTGCTCGACGCCGGGACAGGGAGTACAATGAGCAGTTCTTC. Amino acids: CSARRRDREYNEQFF.

This clonotype was counted ten times or more. The rearrangement joins TRBV2 to TRBJ1-1; TRBD1 might be the D (5 bases). Germline V lookup: CDR1 SNHLY, CDR2 FYNNEI. The CDR3 has 14 residues. V gave up 8 bases and J gave up 0 bases, with 13 bases separating them. The CDR3 reads CASRGREMNTEAFF. The CDR3, as DNA: TGTGCCAGCCGAGGCAGGGAGATGAACACTGAAGCTTTCTTT.

This clonotype was detected only a few times. The gene calls are TRBV30 and TRBJ2-7; 8 nucleotides match TRBD1. The V gene's germline CDR1 is GTSNPN and CDR2 SVGIG (reference sequence). CDR3 size: 15 residues. The V segment lost 3 bases and the J segment 2 bases; nucleotides outside the gene matches: 9. CDR3 loop: CAWSGGTGGTYEQYF. The CDR3, as DNA: TGTGCCTGGAGCGGAGGGACAGGAGGAACCTACGAGCAGTACTTC.

The sample holds many counts of this clonotype. The chain carries TRBV5-1 and TRBJ2-2; TRBD1 matches 7 bases. V trimming: 4 bases; J trimming: 5 bases; junction bases outside the gene matches: 2. The CDR3 is 13 amino acids. CDR1 SGHRS and CDR2 YFSETQ come from the germline V gene. CDR3 protein: CASSLTGTGELFF. The CDR3 nucleotides are TGCGCCAGCAGCCTGACAGGGACCGGGGAGCTGTTTTTT.

This clonotype was detected only a few times. Here the CDR3 DNA reads TGTGCCAGCTCCCTAACGGGGGGAAAGGCCGCGAACACCGGGGAGCTGTTTTTT. Its translation: CASSLTGGKAANTGELFF. This chain links TRBV6-6 with TRBJ2-2, with TRBD2 identical over 7 bases. The CDR3 has 18 residues. Germline V gene sequence: CDR1 MNHNY, CDR2 SVGAGI (reference sequence). The ends lost 8 bases at V and 0 bases at J; junction bases unmatched: 15.

This clonotype came up many times. J is TRBJ2-5 and V is TRBV5-1; 13 bases agree with TRBD2. V shed 4 bases and J 2 bases; nucleotides not matched to a gene: 2. The CDR3 runs 15 residues. Germline CDR1 reads SGHRS; CDR2 reads YFSETQ. The CDR3 loop is CASSAGLAGQETQYF. The CDR3 DNA reads TGCGCCAGCAGCGCGGGACTAGCGGGACAAGAGACCCAGTACTTC.

This clonotype was recorded at least ten times. The chain is built from TRBV7-2 and TRBJ1-5; 10 nucleotides match TRBD1. The CDR3 has 16 amino acids. Per germline, CDR1 SGHTA and CDR2 FQGNSA. Trimming removed 0 bases from V and 5 bases from J; junction bases left unmatched: 4. This chain's CDR3 is CASSLAGTGVDQPQHF. The CDR3 nucleotides read TGTGCCAGCAGCTTAGCCGGGACAGGGGTGGATCAGCCCCAGCATTTT.

This clonotype was recorded many times. The rearrangement uses TRBV3-1 and TRBJ2-2; D not resolved. V was trimmed by 4 bases and J by 5 bases, leaving 8 bases between them. CDR1 LGHDT and CDR2 YNNKEL come from the germline V gene (reference sequence). The CDR3 has 13 amino acids. The CDR3 here is CASSPPRTGELFF. The CDR3 nucleotides read TGTGCCAGCAGCCCCCCTCGGACCGGGGAGCTGTTTTTT.

This clonotype was recorded at least ten times. This sequence joins TRBV3-1 and TRBJ2-5; TRBD2 aligns across 9 bases. Per the germline V gene, CDR1 is LGHDT and CDR2 is YNNKEL (reference sequence). V lost 0 bases to trimming and J lost 2 bases; unmatched junction nucleotides: 7. CDR3 length: 17 amino acids. The CDR3 protein is CASSQDLVAGAQETQYF. The CDR3 coding sequence is TGTGCCAGCAGCCAAGATTTGGTAGCGGGGGCTCAAGAGACCCAGTACTTC.

The gene calls are TRBV20-1 and TRBJ2-5, with TRBD2 matching over 11 bases. V was pared by 1 base and J by 2 bases, with 15 bases of the junction left unmatched. The CDR3 totals 19 residues. Germline V gene data show CDR1 as DFQATT and CDR2 as SNEGSKA (reference sequence). In DNA form, the CDR3 reads TGCAGTGCTAGAGGGGGACAGCTTCTAGCGGGGGGACCGCAAGAGACCCAGTACTTC. It specifies CSARGGQLLAGGPQETQYF.

This clonotype was observed many times. The chain has TRBV20-1 and TRBJ1-6, with TRBD1 as a possible D gene (5 bases). Per the germline V gene, CDR1 is DFQATT and CDR2 is SNEGSKA (reference sequence). The CDR3 is 15 residues long. V lost 6 bases, J lost 6 bases, and 18 bases lay in between. CDR3 nucleotides: TGCAGTGCCCCCTTCACCGGGGGTGGTAATTCACCCCTCCACTTT. It translates to CSAPFTGGGNSPLHF.

The table lists this clonotype with many counts. The J gene is TRBJ2-1, the V gene TRBV7-9; 12 nucleotides line up with TRBD2. Germline V gene sequence: CDR1 SEHNR, CDR2 FQNEAQ (reference sequence). The CDR3 loop spans 16 amino acids. The trim removed 5 bases at V and 0 bases at J, leaving 2 bases unmatched. The CDR3 region has the DNA TGTGCCAGCAGCCCTAGCGGGGGGGCCTCCTACAATGAGCAGTTCTTC. This sequence encodes CASSPSGGASYNEQFF.

There are a few counts of this clonotype. The chain links TRBV3-1 to TRBJ1-1, with TRBD1 matching 8 bases. The germline V gene encodes CDR1 LGHDT and CDR2 YNNKEL (reference sequence). With 2 bases clipped from V and 4 bases from J, the junction kept 3 bases outside the gene matches. The CDR3 is made up of 14 amino acids. The CDR3 reads CASSQRTGSTEAFF. The CDR3 DNA reads as TGTGCCAGCAGCCAAAGGACAGGGAGCACTGAAGCTTTCTTT.

This clonotype was observed at least ten times. The CDR3 DNA sequence: TGCGCCAGCCTACCAGCGGGAAGTACTGAAGCTTTCTTT. As protein: CASLPAGSTEAFF. The rearrangement joins TRBV5-1 to TRBJ1-1; D is uncertain. The ends were cut back, 7 bases at V and 5 bases at J, with 15 bases in the middle. This CDR3 is 13 amino acids long. Germline loops: CDR1 SGHRS, CDR2 YFSETQ. The whole variable domain, remainder taken from reference TRBV5-1 and TRBJ1-1, is KAGVTQTPRYLIKTRGQQVTLSCSPISGHRSVSWYQQTPGQGLQFLFEYFSETQRNKGNFPGRFSGRQFSNSRSEMNVSTLELGDSALYLCASLPAGSTEAFFGQGTRLTVV.

This clonotype was counted ten times or more. The chain couples TRBV9 to TRBJ2-1; the match to TRBD1 covers 8 bases. Per the germline V gene, CDR1 is SGDLS and CDR2 is YYNGEE. The junction had 6 bases not matched to a gene; V was cut back by 3 bases and J by 4 bases. This CDR3 has 15 residues. The CDR3: CASSAGTGYYNEQFF. The CDR3 DNA follows: TGTGCCAGCAGCGCCGGGACAGGATATTACAATGAGCAGTTCTTC.

This clonotype was recorded at least ten times. This chain uses TRBV27 with TRBJ2-7, with D possibly being TRBD1 or TRBD2 (5 bases each). V was pared by 3 bases and J by 2 bases, with 8 bases between. CDR3 length equals 13 residues. Looked up from germline, CDR1 is MNHEY and CDR2 is SMNVEV (reference sequence). CDR3 protein: CASSFWGPYEQYF. Written as DNA, the CDR3 is TGTGCCAGCAGTTTTTGGGGACCCTACGAGCAGTACTTC.

This clonotype was seen repeatedly, ten times or more. The rearrangement uses TRBV5-1 and TRBJ1-1; 7 bases agree with TRBD1. The germline V gene has CDR1 SGHRS and CDR2 YFSETQ. V trimming: 0 bases; J trimming: 3 bases; junction bases outside the gene matches: 2. The CDR3 consists of 14 residues. The CDR3 region is CASSLGRGDTEAFF. The CDR3 nucleotides are TGCGCCAGCAGCTTGGGCAGGGGGGACACTGAAGCTTTCTTT. Full variable domain (outside the CDR3, taken from reference TRBV5-1 and TRBJ1-1): KAGVTQTPRYLIKTRGQQVTLSCSPISGHRSVSWYQQTPGQGLQFLFEYFSETQRNKGNFPGRFSGRQFSNSRSEMNVSTLELGDSALYLCASSLGRGDTEAFFGQGTRLTVV.

This clonotype was seen repeatedly, ten times or more. The V call is TRBV15, the J call TRBJ2-7; D remains unclear. V lost 0 bases and J 0 bases, leaving 9 bases between the germline ends. The CDR3 covers 15 residues. Germline V CDR1 and CDR2: LNHNV, YYDKDF (reference sequence). CDR3 sequence reads: CATSRDPQGSYEQYF. DNA for the CDR3: TGTGCCACCAGCAGAGATCCCCAAGGCTCCTACGAGCAGTACTTC.

The table lists this clonotype with many counts. This rearrangement joins TRBV20-1 to TRBJ1-1; no clear D. The CDR3 has 11 residues. Germline V gene lookup returns CDR1 DFQATT and CDR2 SNEGSKA (reference sequence). V was clipped by 5 bases and J by 4 bases, with 8 bases between them. This chain's CDR3 is CSAFEFTEAFF. Here the CDR3 DNA reads TGCAGTGCTTTCGAGTTCACTGAAGCTTTCTTT.

There are many counts of this clonotype. The CDR3 loop reads CSARVAGADTQYF. As DNA, the CDR3 is TGCAGTGCTAGAGTGGCCGGGGCAGATACGCAGTATTTT. The gene calls are TRBV20-1 and TRBJ2-3, with a weak D call TRBD2 (5 bases). In germline, CDR1 is DFQATT, CDR2 SNEGSKA (reference sequence). Trimming removed 1 base from V and 4 bases from J, with 9 bases in between. CDR3 length: 13 residues.